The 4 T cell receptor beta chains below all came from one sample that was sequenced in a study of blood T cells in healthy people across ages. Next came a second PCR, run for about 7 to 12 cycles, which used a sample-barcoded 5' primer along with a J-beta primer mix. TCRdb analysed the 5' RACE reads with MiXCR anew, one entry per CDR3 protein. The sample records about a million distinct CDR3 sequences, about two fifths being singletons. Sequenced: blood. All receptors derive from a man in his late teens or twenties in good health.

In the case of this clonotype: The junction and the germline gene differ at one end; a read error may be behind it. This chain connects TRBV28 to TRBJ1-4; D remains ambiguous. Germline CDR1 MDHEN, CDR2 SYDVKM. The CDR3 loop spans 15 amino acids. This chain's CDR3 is CASRIDSATNEKLVF. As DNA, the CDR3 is TGTGCCAGCAGGATTGACTCAGCAACTAATGAAAAACTGGTTTTT.

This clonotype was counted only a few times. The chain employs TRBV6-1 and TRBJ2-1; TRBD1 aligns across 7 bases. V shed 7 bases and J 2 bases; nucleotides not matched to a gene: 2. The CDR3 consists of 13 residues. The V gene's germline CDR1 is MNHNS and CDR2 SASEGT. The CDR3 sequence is CASNRGTYNEQFF. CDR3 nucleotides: TGTGCCAGCAACAGGGGCACCTACAATGAGCAGTTCTTC.

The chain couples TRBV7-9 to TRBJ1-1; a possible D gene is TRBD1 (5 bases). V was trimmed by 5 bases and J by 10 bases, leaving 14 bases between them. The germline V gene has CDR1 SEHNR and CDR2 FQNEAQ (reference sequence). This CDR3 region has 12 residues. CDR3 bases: TGTGCCAGCAGCCCGGTGGAGGGGAGAGCTTTCTTT. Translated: CASSPVEGRAFF. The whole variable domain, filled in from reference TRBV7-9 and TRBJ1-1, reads DTGVSQNPRHKITKRGQNVTFRCDPISEHNRLYWYRQTLGQGPEFLTYFQNEAQLEKSRLLSDRFSAERPKGSFSTLEIQRTEQGDSAMYLCASSPVEGRAFFGQGTRLTVV.

The CDR3 DNA follows: TGTGCCAGCAGCCCCCGGTCTCATGGCTACACCTTC. Translation gives CASSPRSHGYTF. The J gene is TRBJ1-2, the V gene TRBV7-2, with D unresolved. Trimming took off 5 bases at V and 6 bases at J, with 10 bases between the two ends. The CDR3 length is 12 residues. Germline lookup yields CDR1 SGHTA and CDR2 FQGNSA.